This TCR beta chain was captured by sequencing in a study of regulatory T cells in long-lasting Graves disease. Sample time point: newly diagnosed GD, antithyroid drugs for less than 3 months. PBMC RNA served as the TCR library source. Arm-PCR with iRepertoire HTBI primers amplified the CDR3 regions for these TCR beta libraries. Each CDR3 protein is one row after TCRdb ran MiXCR on the multiplex PCR reads. The table records roughly 500,000 distinct CDR3 sequences, 12% to 15% of them present only once. There are 14 residues in the CDR3. Trimming stripped 4 bases from V and 7 bases from J, with 13 bases between. CDR1 SNHLY and CDR2 FYNNEI come from the germline V gene. Ten or more counts support this clonotype. These data also formed part of another study, on T cells in Graves' hyperthyroidism and ophthalmopathy. From that report: Most clonotypes that expanded in the thyroid above 0.001 also showed up in blood. The model anticipated ophthalmopathy a median around six months pre-onset.

The V call is TRBV2, the J call TRBJ2-2; D is tentatively TRBD1 or TRBD2 (5 bases each). The sequenced sample was peripheral blood mononuclear cells (PBMCs), obtained at new diagnosis, from a patient treated with antithyroid drugs. The sequence was obtained from a woman aged 45-65 years with Graves disease. CDR3 coding DNA: TGTGCCAGCAGTGTACAAGGGACCCACGGGGAGCTGTTTTTT. Translated: CASSVQGTHGELFF. Full variable domain (remainder filled in from reference TRBV2 and TRBJ2-2): EPEVTQTPSHQVTQMGQEVILRCVPISNHLYFYWYRQILGQKVEFLVSFYNNEISEKSEIFDDQFSVERPDGSNFTLKIRSTKLEDSAMYFCASSVQGTHGELFFGEGSRLTVL.